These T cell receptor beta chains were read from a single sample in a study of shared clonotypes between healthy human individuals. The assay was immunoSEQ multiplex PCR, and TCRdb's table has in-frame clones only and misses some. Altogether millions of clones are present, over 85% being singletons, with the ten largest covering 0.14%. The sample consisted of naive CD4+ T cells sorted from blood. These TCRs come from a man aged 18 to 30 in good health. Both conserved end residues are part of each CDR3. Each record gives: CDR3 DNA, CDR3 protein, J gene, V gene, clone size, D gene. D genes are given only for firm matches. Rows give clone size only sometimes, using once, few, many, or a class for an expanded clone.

CDR3nt: TGTGCCAGCAGTTCTATAACAGGGTTGCACACTGAAGCTTTCTTT
CDR3aa: CASSSITGLHTEAFF
j_gene: TRBJ1-1
v_gene: TRBV27
abundance: -
d_gene: -

CDR3nt: TGTGCCAGCAGCCAGCCCTGGGGGCCCGATACGCAGTATTTT
CDR3aa: CASSQPWGPDTQYF
j_gene: TRBJ2-3
v_gene: TRBV7-3
abundance: -
d_gene: -

CDR3nt: TGTGCCAGCAGCTTTAAAATAGCGGGGGGGCCGGTTACGCAGTATTTT
CDR3aa: CASSFKIAGGPVTQYF
j_gene: TRBJ2-3
v_gene: TRBV5-4
abundance: -
d_gene: TRBD2

CDR3nt: TGTGCCAGCAGTGACTCACCGACTAGCAGCAATGAGCAGTTCTTC
CDR3aa: CASSDSPTSSNEQFF
j_gene: TRBJ2-1
v_gene: TRBV6-4
abundance: -
d_gene: TRBD2

CDR3nt: TGCGCCAGCAGCTCGTTGACAGGGAACCAAGAGACCCAGTACTTC
CDR3aa: CASSSLTGNQETQYF
j_gene: TRBJ2-5
v_gene: TRBV5-1
abundance: -
d_gene: TRBD1

CDR3nt: TGTGCCAGCAGCCCCCGAGGGTATGGCTACACCTTC
CDR3aa: CASSPRGYGYTF
j_gene: TRBJ1-2
v_gene: TRBV7-2
abundance: -
d_gene: -

CDR3nt: TGTGCCACCGGGGGGGCCTACAATGAGCAGTTCTTC
CDR3aa: CATGGAYNEQFF
j_gene: TRBJ2-1
v_gene: TRBV7-2
abundance: -
d_gene: TRBD2

CDR3nt: TGTGCCAGCAGTCTCGGGACTAGCGGGGGGTTCGGGGAGCTGTTTTTT
CDR3aa: CASSLGTSGGFGELFF
j_gene: TRBJ2-2
v_gene: TRBV28
abundance: -
d_gene: TRBD2

CDR3nt: TGTGCCAGCAGCTTAGGTTCGGGTAGTAAGGGGGAGACCCAGTACTTC
CDR3aa: CASSLGSGSKGETQYF
j_gene: TRBJ2-5
v_gene: TRBV7-2
abundance: -
d_gene: -

CDR3nt: TGTGCCTGGAGTCCCCTTAGCGGAGGCACAGATACGCAGTATTTT
CDR3aa: CAWSPLSGGTDTQYF
j_gene: TRBJ2-3
v_gene: TRBV30
abundance: once
d_gene: -

CDR3nt: TGCGCCAGCAGCCCGATAGATGACAGGGGAGTACGCGAGCAGTTCTTC
CDR3aa: CASSPIDDRGVREQFF
j_gene: TRBJ2-1
v_gene: TRBV5-1
abundance: -
d_gene: TRBD1

CDR3nt: TGTGCCAGCAGTTACTTCGTAGGGTCCGGAAACACCATATATTTT
CDR3aa: CASSYFVGSGNTIYF
j_gene: TRBJ1-3
v_gene: TRBV6-5
abundance: -
d_gene: -

CDR3nt: TGCGCCAGCAGCCCACCTCAGGACAGGGTTAGACTGTTTTTT
CDR3aa: CASSPPQDRVRLFF
j_gene: TRBJ1-4
v_gene: TRBV5-1
abundance: -
d_gene: TRBD1

CDR3nt: TGTGCCAGCGAGGACAGAAGGAGGGAGCAGTACTTC
CDR3aa: CASEDRRREQYF
j_gene: TRBJ2-7
v_gene: TRBV25-1
abundance: -
d_gene: -

CDR3nt: TGCAGTGCTAGAGATCTCCAGGGGATGATATTT
CDR3aa: CSARDLQGMIF
j_gene: TRBJ1-1
v_gene: TRBV20-1
abundance: -
d_gene: -

CDR3nt: TGTGCCAGCAGCTTAAGTTTGGACTATGGCTACACCTTC
CDR3aa: CASSLSLDYGYTF
j_gene: TRBJ1-2
v_gene: TRBV7-8
abundance: -
d_gene: -

CDR3nt: TGTGCCAGCAGCTCTCGACAGGGGACCCACAATGAGCAGTTCTTC
CDR3aa: CASSSRQGTHNEQFF
j_gene: TRBJ2-1
v_gene: TRBV5-5
abundance: -
d_gene: TRBD1

CDR3nt: TGTGCCAGCAGCTTGAGCGCAGATCAAAACATTCAGTACTTC
CDR3aa: CASSLSADQNIQYF
j_gene: TRBJ2-4
v_gene: TRBV5-4
abundance: -
d_gene: -

CDR3nt: TGTGCCAGCAGTGAGGACAGGGGTGGCTACACCTTC
CDR3aa: CASSEDRGGYTF
j_gene: TRBJ1-2
v_gene: TRBV25-1
abundance: once
d_gene: TRBD1

CDR3nt: TGTGCCTGGACTGGGAGGACTAATGAAAAACTGTTTTTT
CDR3aa: CAWTGRTNEKLFF
j_gene: TRBJ1-4
v_gene: TRBV30
abundance: few
d_gene: -

CDR3nt: TGCGCCAGCAGTGAGTCGGGCGGAAATGAGCAGTTCTTC
CDR3aa: CASSESGGNEQFF
j_gene: TRBJ2-1
v_gene: TRBV10-1
abundance: -
d_gene: -

CDR3nt: TGTGCCACCAGCAGAGATTCAGCGGGAGGGCCCTACAATGAGCAGTTCTTC
CDR3aa: CATSRDSAGGPYNEQFF
j_gene: TRBJ2-1
v_gene: TRBV15
abundance: -
d_gene: TRBD2

CDR3nt: TGCGCCAGCAGCCCAAGACAGGGGTCCTATAATTCACCCCTCCACTTT
CDR3aa: CASSPRQGSYNSPLHF
j_gene: TRBJ1-6
v_gene: TRBV5-1
abundance: -
d_gene: TRBD1

CDR3nt: TGCGCCAGCAGCCAAACAGGCACCGGGGAGCTGTTTTTT
CDR3aa: CASSQTGTGELFF
j_gene: TRBJ2-2
v_gene: TRBV5-1
abundance: -
d_gene: -

CDR3nt: TGTGCCAGCAGGGGGGGACAGGGAATCCACGAGCAGTACTTC
CDR3aa: CASRGGQGIHEQYF
j_gene: TRBJ2-7
v_gene: TRBV6-1
abundance: -
d_gene: TRBD1

CDR3nt: TGTGCCAGCAGCCCCGGCGAGACCCAGTACTTC
CDR3aa: CASSPGETQYF
j_gene: TRBJ2-5
v_gene: TRBV7-2
abundance: -
d_gene: -

CDR3nt: TGTGCCAGCAGTTACTCGTTTGTAAACACCGGGGAGCTGTTTTTT
CDR3aa: CASSYSFVNTGELFF
j_gene: TRBJ2-2
v_gene: TRBV6-5
abundance: -
d_gene: -

CDR3nt: TGTGCCAGCAGTCGACAGTTCTCCTACGAGCAGTACTTC
CDR3aa: CASSRQFSYEQYF
j_gene: TRBJ2-7
v_gene: TRBV25-1
abundance: -
d_gene: -

CDR3nt: TGTGCCAGCAGTTTATTCACGACAGTAAACTATGGCTACACCTTC
CDR3aa: CASSLFTTVNYGYTF
j_gene: TRBJ1-2
v_gene: TRBV28
abundance: -
d_gene: -

CDR3nt: TGTGCCAGCAGCGCGACAGGGCGTGCCTACGACTACGAGCAGTACTTC
CDR3aa: CASSATGRAYDYEQYF
j_gene: TRBJ2-7
v_gene: TRBV21-1
abundance: once
d_gene: -

CDR3nt: TGTGCCAGCAGCTTAGTACAGACGAACACTGAAGCTTTCTTT
CDR3aa: CASSLVQTNTEAFF
j_gene: TRBJ1-1
v_gene: TRBV11-2
abundance: -
d_gene: -

CDR3nt: TGTGCCAGTCTCTCCCGGGGTACCTACAATGAGCAGTTCTTC
CDR3aa: CASLSRGTYNEQFF
j_gene: TRBJ2-1
v_gene: TRBV6-6
abundance: -
d_gene: -

CDR3nt: TGTGCCAGCAGCGCGGGGACTAGCGGTTTCGGCGAGCAGTTCTTC
CDR3aa: CASSAGTSGFGEQFF
j_gene: TRBJ2-1
v_gene: TRBV9
abundance: -
d_gene: TRBD2

CDR3nt: TGTGCCAGCAGCCAAGATAGGATGAGGGGAACCTTCACCGGGGAGCTGTTTTTT
CDR3aa: CASSQDRMRGTFTGELFF
j_gene: TRBJ2-2
v_gene: TRBV4-2
abundance: -
d_gene: -

CDR3nt: TGTGCCAGCAGCGTAGGCGACGGACCAAATGAAAAACTGTTTTTT
CDR3aa: CASSVGDGPNEKLFF
j_gene: TRBJ1-4
v_gene: TRBV9
abundance: -
d_gene: -

CDR3nt: TGTGCCAGCAGCATACAAAGGGGACAGGGATTCGACAATTCACCCCTCCACTTT
CDR3aa: CASSIQRGQGFDNSPLHF
j_gene: TRBJ1-6
v_gene: TRBV9
abundance: -
d_gene: TRBD1

CDR3nt: TGTGCCAGCAGCGCCGTGGACAGGGGAGCTAACTATGGCTACACCTTC
CDR3aa: CASSAVDRGANYGYTF
j_gene: TRBJ1-2
v_gene: TRBV9
abundance: -
d_gene: TRBD1

CDR3nt: TGCAGCGCCGCGGGACAGGGGAGTGAAGCTTTCTTT
CDR3aa: CSAAGQGSEAFF
j_gene: TRBJ1-1
v_gene: TRBV29-1
abundance: -
d_gene: TRBD1

CDR3nt: TGTGCCAGCAGTTATACCTCAGGGAGGTCAACTGAAGCTTTCTTT
CDR3aa: CASSYTSGRSTEAFF
j_gene: TRBJ1-1
v_gene: TRBV6-6
abundance: -
d_gene: -

CDR3nt: TGCGCCAGCAGTGAGTCTTATGAGACCTACGAGCAGTACTTC
CDR3aa: CASSESYETYEQYF
j_gene: TRBJ2-7
v_gene: TRBV10-2
abundance: -
d_gene: -

CDR3nt: TGTGCCAGCAGCGTAGCGGGCGGACTGATCAAGAGCACAGATACGCAGTATTTT
CDR3aa: CASSVAGGLIKSTDTQYF
j_gene: TRBJ2-3
v_gene: TRBV9
abundance: -
d_gene: -

CDR3nt: TGTGCCAGTAGTATCCGACAGGGGGCAAGAGTTGATTCACCCCTCCACTTT
CDR3aa: CASSIRQGARVDSPLHF
j_gene: TRBJ1-6
v_gene: TRBV19
abundance: -
d_gene: TRBD1

CDR3nt: TGTGCCAGCAGTGAAGCGAATCTGAACACTGAAGCTTTCTTT
CDR3aa: CASSEANLNTEAFF
j_gene: TRBJ1-1
v_gene: TRBV6-1
abundance: -
d_gene: -

CDR3nt: TGTGCCAGCTCACCCTCCTGGACAGGGTCGTATGGCTACACCTTC
CDR3aa: CASSPSWTGSYGYTF
j_gene: TRBJ1-2
v_gene: TRBV18
abundance: -
d_gene: TRBD1

CDR3nt: TGTGCCACCAGCAGAGATCTGTTGGAGGGGTACACTGAAGCTTTCTTT
CDR3aa: CATSRDLLEGYTEAFF
j_gene: TRBJ1-1
v_gene: TRBV15
abundance: few
d_gene: -

CDR3nt: TGCGCCAGCAGTGACGTGGACAGGGGAAGAGGATCACCCCTCCACTTT
CDR3aa: CASSDVDRGRGSPLHF
j_gene: TRBJ1-6
v_gene: TRBV10-2
abundance: -
d_gene: TRBD1

CDR3nt: TGTGCCAGCAGCTTGTGGGGGAACACCGGGGAGCTGTTTTTT
CDR3aa: CASSLWGNTGELFF
j_gene: TRBJ2-2
v_gene: TRBV7-2
abundance: -
d_gene: -